The 16 T cell receptor beta chains in this list originate from one sample, sequenced in a study of blood T cell repertoires in COVID-19. The method was immunoSEQ multiplex PCR; TCRdb's version includes in-frame clones alone and lacks a portion of them. Found here are about 25,000 clones, roughly 88% of them singletons; the top ten hold around 15%. The sample taken for sequencing was peripheral blood. The receptor source for this set is a man between 65 and 79 years old with acute or convalescent COVID-19.

The chain uses TRBV28 and TRBJ1-4, with 10 bases that match TRBD1. Germline CDR1 and CDR2: MDHEN and SYDVKM. This CDR3 is built from 17 residues. After removal of 0 bases from V and 5 bases from J, the junction contained 6 bases not matched to a gene. As DNA, the CDR3 is TGTGCCAGCAGTTTATGGGGACAGGGGTTGATGAATGAAAAACTGTTTTTT. Protein product: CASSLWGQGLMNEKLFF.

This clone has more than one count but fewer than ten. The J gene is TRBJ2-1, the V gene TRBV14, with 7 bases that match TRBD1. CDR1 is SGHDN and CDR2 is FVKESK in the germline V gene. V lost 0 bases, J lost 4 bases, and 12 bases stayed unmatched. The CDR3 runs 18 residues. Here the CDR3 reads CASSQDGSDRRLYNEQFF. The CDR3 DNA reads TGTGCCAGCAGCCAAGATGGATCGGACAGGCGCCTTTACAATGAGCAGTTCTTC. The whole variable domain, filled in from reference TRBV14 and TRBJ2-1, reads EAGVTQFPSHSVIEKGQTVTLRCDPISGHDNLYWYRRVMGKEIKFLLHFVKESKQDESGMPNNRFLAERTGGTYSTLKVQPAELEDSGVYFCASSQDGSDRRLYNEQFFGPGTRLTVL.

This rearrangement joins TRBV2 to TRBJ1-1; tentative D call: TRBD1 (6 bases). Germline CDR1 reads SNHLY; CDR2 reads FYNNEI. Deletions cut 6 bases from V and 0 bases from J, with 11 bases between. CDR3 length equals 14 residues. For the CDR3, the DNA is TGTGCCAGCAGCCCCACAGGGATGAACACTGAAGCTTTCTTT. It specifies CASSPTGMNTEAFF.

This clone is a singleton in its sample. V gene TRBV27 combines with J gene TRBJ2-7; the match to TRBD1 covers 10 bases. Germline assignment: CDR1 MNHEY and CDR2 SMNVEV (reference sequence). V lost 3 bases and J lost 7; bases outside the gene matches: 6. The CDR3 totals 14 residues. CDR3 sequence: CASSFGQGVGEQYF. The CDR3, as DNA: TGTGCCAGCAGTTTCGGACAGGGGGTGGGGGAGCAGTACTTC.

The chain links TRBV12-5 to TRBJ2-7, with 9 bases aligning to TRBD1. CDR1 and CDR2 (germline): LGHNT, FRNRAP. The CDR3 sequence is 16 residues long. V trimming: 0 bases; J trimming: 0 bases; junction bases outside the gene matches: 3. In DNA, the CDR3 is TGTGCTAGTGGTTTGGTCCTGACAGGGGGCTCCTACGAGCAGTACTTC. It yields the protein CASGLVLTGGSYEQYF.

In its sample, this clone was seen a few times. The chain is built from TRBV5-1 and TRBJ1-1, with a weak D call TRBD1 (5 bases). V gave up 1 base and J gave up 7 bases, with 8 bases separating them. CDR3 size: 12 residues. The germline V gene encodes CDR1 SGHRS and CDR2 YFSETQ. The CDR3 DNA sequence: TGCGCCAGCAGCTTGTCCAGGGATGAAGCTTTCTTT. Its translation is CASSLSRDEAFF.

V and J are TRBV9 and TRBJ1-2, with 7 nucleotides matching TRBD1. The CDR3 is 14 residues long. Unmatched junction bases numbered 5, after V lost 2 bases and J lost 4 bases. Germline values: CDR1 SGDLS, CDR2 YYNGEE. The CDR3 nucleotides read TGTGCCAGCAGCGTCCGGGACAGTAGCTATGGCTACACCTTC. Translating it yields CASSVRDSSYGYTF.

The table lists this clone with a few counts. The genes are TRBV28 and TRBJ2-1; D is undetermined. V gave up 6 bases and J gave up 0 bases, with 9 bases separating them. The CDR3 has 14 residues. CDR1 and CDR2 from the germline V gene are MDHEN and SYDVKM. The CDR3 loop is CASRRQSSYNEQFF. The CDR3 DNA follows: TGTGCCAGCAGGAGGCAAAGCTCCTACAATGAGCAGTTCTTC.

The chain couples TRBV28 to TRBJ1-2; tentative D call: TRBD1 (5 bases). V was trimmed by 3 bases and J by 7 bases, leaving 18 bases between them. CDR3 size: 15 residues. Germline V lookup: CDR1 MDHEN, CDR2 SYDVKM. The CDR3 spells CASSFQWGATRGYTF. CDR3 nucleotide sequence: TGTGCCAGCAGTTTTCAATGGGGCGCAACACGTGGCTACACCTTC.

This chain joins TRBV5-6 and TRBJ2-5, with TRBD2 identical over 15 bases. This CDR3 spans 16 amino acids. J was trimmed by 5 bases and V by 5 bases; bases with no gene match: 7. Germline CDR1 SGHDT, CDR2 YYEEEE. CDR3 protein: CASSSGLAGGGETQYF. The CDR3, as DNA: TGTGCCAGCAGTTCCGGACTAGCGGGAGGGGGGGAGACCCAGTACTTC.

This sequence joins TRBV9 and TRBJ2-1; no clear D gene. Germline CDR1 and CDR2: SGDLS and YYNGEE. The CDR3 consists of 15 residues. The V gene lost 5 bases and the J gene lost 0 bases, with 12 bases spanning the gap. CDR3 residues: CASRRAPSSYNEQFF. The CDR3 bases are TGTGCCAGCAGGAGAGCGCCGAGCTCCTACAATGAGCAGTTCTTC.

The chain carries TRBV13 and TRBJ2-5; 8 bases map to TRBD1. Germline V gives CDR1 PRHDT, CDR2 FYEKMQ (reference sequence). The CDR3 runs to 15 residues. V lost 0 bases to trimming and J lost 0 bases; unmatched junction nucleotides: 0. The CDR3 DNA is TGTGCCAGCAGCTTAGGGGACAGGGACCAAGAGACCCAGTACTTC. It encodes CASSLGDRDQETQYF.

In this sample, this clone turned up once. The chain links TRBV7-2 to TRBJ1-1; D is possibly TRBD1 (6 bases). CDR3 length equals 16 residues. V lost 5 bases and J lost 0, with 16 bases in between. Looked up from germline, CDR1 is SGHTA and CDR2 is FQGNSA. This chain's CDR3 is CASSPEGGQLNTEAFF. For the CDR3, the DNA is TGTGCCAGCAGCCCCGAAGGGGGACAATTGAACACTGAAGCTTTCTTT.

This sequence joins TRBV5-8 and TRBJ1-5, with D unclear. The CDR3 extends over 15 amino acids. Germline CDR1 SGHTS, CDR2 YDEGEE. Deletions cut 0 bases from V and 0 bases from J, with 7 bases between. The chain's CDR3 is CASSLDGNSNQPQHF. In DNA, the CDR3 is TGTGCCAGCAGCTTGGACGGGAATAGCAATCAGCCCCAGCATTTT. The full variable domain, its missing parts supplied by reference TRBV5-8 and TRBJ1-5, is EAGVTQSPTHLIKTRGQQATLRCSPISGHTSVYWYQQALGLGLQFLLWYDEGEERNRGNFPPRFSGRQFPNYSSELNVNALELEDSALYLCASSLDGNSNQPQHFGDGTRLSIL.

The J gene is TRBJ1-2, the V gene TRBV19; TRBD1 agrees at 7 bases. Germline V gene lookup returns CDR1 LNHDA and CDR2 SQIVND (reference sequence). CDR3 size: 13 residues. V gave up 6 bases and J gave up 2 bases; unmatched junction bases: 3. DNA of the CDR3: TGTGCCAGTAGCCTGACAGGGAACTATGGCTACACCTTC. As protein: CASSLTGNYGYTF.

V usage is TRBV19 and J usage is TRBJ2-6; TRBD2 might be the D (6 bases). CDR1 and CDR2 from the germline V gene are LNHDA and SQIVND (reference sequence). Deletions cut 8 bases from V and 2 bases from J, with 10 bases between. There are 14 residues in the CDR3. The CDR3 loop is CASRPGAGANVLTF. CDR3 in DNA: TGTGCCAGTCGGCCGGGGGCTGGGGCCAACGTCCTGACTTTC.